The 12 T cell receptor beta chains reported below all come from one sample, sequenced in a study of blood T cell repertoires in COVID-19. The repertoire was sequenced with immunoSEQ multiplex PCR; TCRdb's copy has only in-frame clones and lacks some. The sample holds about 440,000 clones; nearly 90% are singletons and the top ten take under 2%. The sequenced material came from PBMCs or T cells enriched from blood (not recorded which). Every receptor here comes from a woman aged 18 to 35 with acute COVID-19.

The CDR3 DNA reads TGTGCCAGCAGCCAGGCAGGGGTCCTTAATGAAAAACTGTTTTTT. This encodes CASSQAGVLNEKLFF. V gene TRBV3-1 (or the pseudogene TRBV3-2) combines with J gene TRBJ1-4; maybe TRBD1 (6 bases). CDR1 LGHDT and CDR2 YNNKEL come from the germline V gene (reference sequence). CDR3 length equals 15 residues. The V and J ends lost 3 bases and 4 bases respectively, with 12 bases between them.

The chain combines TRBV27 with TRBJ1-1, with TRBD1 identical over 7 bases. J was trimmed by 4 bases and V by 5 bases; bases with no gene match: 7. Germline CDR1 is MNHEY and CDR2 is SMNVEV (reference sequence). CDR3 length: 14 residues. Here the CDR3 reads CASSPRQGSTEAFF. CDR3 sequence (DNA): TGTGCCAGCAGTCCCCGACAGGGCAGCACTGAAGCTTTCTTT.

The V and J genes are TRBV6-4 and TRBJ2-1; 9 bases align to TRBD2. Germline V gene sequence: CDR1 MRHNA, CDR2 SNTAGT. The V and J ends lost 5 bases and 15 bases, in that order; junction bases with no gene match: 17. The CDR3 is 15 amino acids. The CDR3 DNA sequence: TGTGCCAGCAGTCCCCCCCAGGGCGGGGGGGTGGGTGTGTTCTTC. It translates to CASSPPQGGGVGVFF.

This chain links TRBV4-1 with TRBJ2-7, with 9 bases identical to TRBD1. This CDR3 comprises 14 residues. Germline CDR1 reads MGHRA; CDR2 reads YSYEKL. With 4 bases clipped from V and 3 bases from J, the junction kept 4 bases outside the gene matches. This CDR3 reads CASSPRQGGYEQYF. CDR3 DNA: TGCGCCAGCAGCCCTCGACAGGGGGGCTACGAGCAGTACTTC.

V is TRBV29-1 and J is TRBJ2-7; TRBD2 agrees at 14 bases. The CDR3 runs 16 residues. Germline V gene lookup returns CDR1 SQVTM and CDR2 ANQGSEA. Unmatched junction bases numbered 8, after V lost 6 bases and J lost 1 base. In DNA, the CDR3 is TGCAGCGTCTCCGGGACTAGCGGGAGTTCATCCTACGAGCAGTACTTC. This gives the protein CSVSGTSGSSSYEQYF.

The V call is TRBV27, the J call TRBJ2-1; TRBD2 agrees at 10 bases. Unmatched junction bases numbered 8, after V lost 4 bases and J lost 5 bases. The CDR3 totals 16 residues. Germline V gives CDR1 MNHEY, CDR2 SMNVEV (reference sequence). The CDR3 loop is CASSSPKLAGNNEQFF. CDR3 DNA: TGTGCCAGCAGTTCCCCCAAACTAGCGGGGAACAATGAGCAGTTCTTC.

The chain combines TRBV29-1 with TRBJ1-1; the D is unclear. V was cut by 2 bases and J by 3 bases, with 10 bases left in between. Germline V gene sequence: CDR1 SQVTM, CDR2 ANQGSEA. The CDR3 sequence is 13 residues long. The CDR3 nucleotides are TGCAGCGTTGAAAGGCAGGAAGACACTGAAGCTTTCTTT. Its translation is CSVERQEDTEAFF.

The chain combines TRBV28 with TRBJ2-3; 7 positions agree with TRBD1. CDR1 and CDR2 (germline): MDHEN, SYDVKM. After removal of 5 bases from V and 5 bases from J, the junction contained 10 bases not matched to a gene. CDR3 length equals 15 residues. The CDR3 region is CASSPQLAGGDTQYF. In DNA form, the CDR3 reads TGTGCCAGCAGTCCCCAATTGGCAGGGGGAGATACGCAGTATTTT.

The chain uses TRBV18 and TRBJ2-6, with D possibly TRBD2 on 5 matching bases. The germline V gene encodes CDR1 KGHSH and CDR2 LQKENI. The V end lost 0 bases, the J end lost 0 bases, and 6 bases lay between the germline ends. CDR3 length: 16 amino acids. The CDR3 nucleotides are TGTGCCAGCTCACCACCGAGCGGCTCTGGGGCCAACGTCCTGACTTTC. Protein: CASSPPSGSGANVLTF.

The CDR3 sequence is CASSLSPRSGYYEQYF. In nucleotides, the CDR3 is TGTGCCAGCAGCTTATCCCCCCGGTCAGGGTACTACGAGCAGTACTTC. The gene calls are TRBV11-3 and TRBJ2-7, with D perhaps matching TRBD1 (5 bases). CDR1 and CDR2 from the germline V gene are SGHNT and YENEEA. This CDR3 is 16 amino acids long. The ends were cut back, 2 bases at V and 3 bases at J, with 17 bases in the middle.

The rearrangement uses TRBV9 and TRBJ2-2; D remains unclear. The CDR3 sequence is 14 residues long. V lost 3 bases and J 0 bases, leaving 6 bases between the germline ends. Germline CDR1 reads SGDLS; CDR2 reads YYNGEE. DNA for the CDR3: TGTGCCAGCAGCGGGGCTGCGAACACCGGGGAGCTGTTTTTT. Translating it yields CASSGAANTGELFF.

This sequence joins TRBV7-9 and TRBJ2-1; 9 nucleotides line up with TRBD2. V shed 5 bases, J shed 8 bases, and the junction held 13 bases outside the gene matches. The CDR3 is 16 amino acids. The V gene's germline CDR1 is SEHNR and CDR2 FQNEAQ (reference sequence). As DNA, the CDR3 is TGTGCCAGCAGCCGGAGGGTAGCGGGAGTTTCTGATGAGCAGTTCTTC. This translates into CASSRRVAGVSDEQFF.